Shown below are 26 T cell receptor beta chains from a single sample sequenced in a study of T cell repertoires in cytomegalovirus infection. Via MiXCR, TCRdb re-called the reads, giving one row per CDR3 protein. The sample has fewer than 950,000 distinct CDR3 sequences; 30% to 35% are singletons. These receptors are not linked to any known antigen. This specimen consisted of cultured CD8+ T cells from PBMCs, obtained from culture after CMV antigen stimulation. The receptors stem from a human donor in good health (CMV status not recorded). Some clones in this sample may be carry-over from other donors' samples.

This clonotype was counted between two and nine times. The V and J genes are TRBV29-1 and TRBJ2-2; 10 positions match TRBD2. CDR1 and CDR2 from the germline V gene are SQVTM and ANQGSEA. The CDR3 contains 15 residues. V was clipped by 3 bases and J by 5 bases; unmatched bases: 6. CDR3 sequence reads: CSVEERGGGTGELFF. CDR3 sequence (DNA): TGCAGCGTTGAGGAGCGGGGGGGCGGAACCGGGGAGCTGTTTTTT.

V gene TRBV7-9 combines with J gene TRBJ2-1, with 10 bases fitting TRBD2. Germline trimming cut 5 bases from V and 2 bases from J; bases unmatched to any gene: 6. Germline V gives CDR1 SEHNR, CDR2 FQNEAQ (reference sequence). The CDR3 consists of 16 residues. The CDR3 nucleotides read TGTGCCAGCAGCCCTATAGCGGGGGGCACCTACAATGAGCAGTTCTTC. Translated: CASSPIAGGTYNEQFF.

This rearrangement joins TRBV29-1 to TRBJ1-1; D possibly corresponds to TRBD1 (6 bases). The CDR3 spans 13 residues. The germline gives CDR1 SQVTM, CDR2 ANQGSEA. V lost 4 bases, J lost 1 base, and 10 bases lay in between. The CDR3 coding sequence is TGCAGCGTTGGGGACATTACGAACACTGAAGCTTTCTTT. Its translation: CSVGDITNTEAFF.

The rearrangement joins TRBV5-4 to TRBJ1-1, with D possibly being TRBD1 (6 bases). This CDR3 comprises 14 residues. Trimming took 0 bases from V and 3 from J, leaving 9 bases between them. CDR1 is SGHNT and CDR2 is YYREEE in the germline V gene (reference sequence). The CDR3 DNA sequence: TGTGCCAGCAGCTTGGGGACAGCTCACACTGAAGCTTTCTTT. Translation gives CASSLGTAHTEAFF.

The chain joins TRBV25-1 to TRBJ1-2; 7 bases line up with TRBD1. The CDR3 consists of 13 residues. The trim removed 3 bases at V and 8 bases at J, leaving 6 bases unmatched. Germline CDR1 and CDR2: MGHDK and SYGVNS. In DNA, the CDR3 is TGTGCCAGCAGTGAGGTAGGGGGCCGGGGCTACACCTTC. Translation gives CASSEVGGRGYTF.

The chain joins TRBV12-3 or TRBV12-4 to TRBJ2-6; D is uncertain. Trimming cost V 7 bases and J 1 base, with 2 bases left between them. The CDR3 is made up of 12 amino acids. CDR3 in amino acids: CASTSGANVLTF. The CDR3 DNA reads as TGTGCCAGCACTTCTGGGGCCAACGTCCTGACTTTC.

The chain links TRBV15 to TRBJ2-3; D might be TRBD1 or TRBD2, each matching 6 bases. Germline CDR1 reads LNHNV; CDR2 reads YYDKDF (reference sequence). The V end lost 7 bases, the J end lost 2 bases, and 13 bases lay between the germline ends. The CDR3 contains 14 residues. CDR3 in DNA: TGTGCCACCAAGGAGGGGGATTACACAGATACGCAGTATTTT. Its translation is CATKEGDYTDTQYF.

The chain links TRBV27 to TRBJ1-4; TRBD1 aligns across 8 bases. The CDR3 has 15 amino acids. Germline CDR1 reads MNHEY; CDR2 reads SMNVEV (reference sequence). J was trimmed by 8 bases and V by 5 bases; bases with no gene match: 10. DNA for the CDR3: TGTGCCAGCAGTATCCGGACAGGGCGGTGGGAAAAACTGTTTTTT. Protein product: CASSIRTGRWEKLFF.

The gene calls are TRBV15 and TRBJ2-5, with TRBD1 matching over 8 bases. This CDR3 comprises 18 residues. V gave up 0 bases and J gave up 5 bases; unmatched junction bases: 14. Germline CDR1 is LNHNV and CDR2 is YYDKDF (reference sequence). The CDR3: CATSREDPGPGGLETQYF. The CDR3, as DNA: TGTGCCACCAGCAGAGAAGATCCTGGTCCAGGGGGCTTGGAGACCCAGTACTTC.

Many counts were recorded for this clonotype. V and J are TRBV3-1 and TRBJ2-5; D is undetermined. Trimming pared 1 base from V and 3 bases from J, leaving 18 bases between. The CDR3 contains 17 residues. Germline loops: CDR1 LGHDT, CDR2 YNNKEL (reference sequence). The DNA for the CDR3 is TGTGCCAGCAGCCAAGCTTTCCCGGGCCCCGAGGAAGAGACCCAGTACTTC. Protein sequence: CASSQAFPGPEEETQYF.

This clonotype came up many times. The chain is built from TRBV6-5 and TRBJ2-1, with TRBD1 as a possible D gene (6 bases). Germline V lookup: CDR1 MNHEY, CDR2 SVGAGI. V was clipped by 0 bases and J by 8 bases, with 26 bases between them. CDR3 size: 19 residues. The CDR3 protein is CASSYSPLGGEGISDEQFF. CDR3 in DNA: TGTGCCAGCAGTTACTCACCCCTTGGGGGCGAAGGAATAAGTGATGAGCAGTTCTTC.

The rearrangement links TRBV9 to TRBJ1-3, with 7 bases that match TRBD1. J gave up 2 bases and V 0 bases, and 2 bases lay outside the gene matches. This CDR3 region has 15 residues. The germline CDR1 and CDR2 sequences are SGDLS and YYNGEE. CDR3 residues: CASSVVGTAGNTIYF. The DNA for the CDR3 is TGTGCCAGCAGCGTAGTGGGGACAGCTGGAAACACCATATATTTT.

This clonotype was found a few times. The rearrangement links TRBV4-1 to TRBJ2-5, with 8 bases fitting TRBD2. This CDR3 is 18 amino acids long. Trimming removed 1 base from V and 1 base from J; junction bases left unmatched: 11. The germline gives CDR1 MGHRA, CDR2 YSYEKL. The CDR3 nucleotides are TGCGCCAGCAGCCAAGCCTCGTTCTTAGGGACTAGCCAAGAGACCCAGTACTTC. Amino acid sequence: CASSQASFLGTSQETQYF.

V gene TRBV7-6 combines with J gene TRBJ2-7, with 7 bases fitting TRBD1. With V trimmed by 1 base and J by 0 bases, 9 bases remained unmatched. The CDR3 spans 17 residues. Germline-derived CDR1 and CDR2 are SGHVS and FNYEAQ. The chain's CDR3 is CASSLGQGPLSSYEQYF. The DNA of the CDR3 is TGTGCCAGCAGCTTAGGACAGGGCCCTTTAAGCTCCTACGAGCAGTACTTC.

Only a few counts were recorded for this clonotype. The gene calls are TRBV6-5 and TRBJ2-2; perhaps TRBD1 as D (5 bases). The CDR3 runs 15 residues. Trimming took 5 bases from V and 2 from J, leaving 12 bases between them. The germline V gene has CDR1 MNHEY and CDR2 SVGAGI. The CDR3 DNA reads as TGTGCCAGCAGTGACCGGACACTTAACACCGGGGAGCTGTTTTTT. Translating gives CASSDRTLNTGELFF.

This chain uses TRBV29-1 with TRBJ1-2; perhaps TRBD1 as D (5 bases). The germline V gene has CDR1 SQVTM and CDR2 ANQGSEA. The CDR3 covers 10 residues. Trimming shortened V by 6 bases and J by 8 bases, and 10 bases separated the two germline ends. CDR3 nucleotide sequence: TGCAGCGTCGACAGCGGCGGCTACACCTTC. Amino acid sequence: CSVDSGGYTF.

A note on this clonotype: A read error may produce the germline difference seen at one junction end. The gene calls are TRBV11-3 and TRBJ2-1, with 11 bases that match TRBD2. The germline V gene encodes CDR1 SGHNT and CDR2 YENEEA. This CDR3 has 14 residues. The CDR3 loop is CANSISGGANEQFF. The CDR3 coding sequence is TGTGCCAACAGCATTAGCGGGGGGGCCAATGAGCAGTTCTTC.

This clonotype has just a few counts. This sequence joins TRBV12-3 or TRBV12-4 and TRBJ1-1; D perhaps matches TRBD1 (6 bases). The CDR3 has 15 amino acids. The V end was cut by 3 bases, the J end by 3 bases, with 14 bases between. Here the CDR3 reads CASSFGGTPYTEAFF. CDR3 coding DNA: TGTGCCAGCAGTTTCGGGGGGACACCTTACACTGAAGCTTTCTTT.

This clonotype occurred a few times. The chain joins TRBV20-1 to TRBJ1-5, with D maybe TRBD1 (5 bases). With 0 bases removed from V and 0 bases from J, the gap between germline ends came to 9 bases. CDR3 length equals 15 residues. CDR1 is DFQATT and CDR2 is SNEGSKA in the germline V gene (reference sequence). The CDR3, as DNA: TGCAGTGCTAGAGATGGGGGGGGTAGCAATCAGCCCCAGCATTTT. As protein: CSARDGGGSNQPQHF.

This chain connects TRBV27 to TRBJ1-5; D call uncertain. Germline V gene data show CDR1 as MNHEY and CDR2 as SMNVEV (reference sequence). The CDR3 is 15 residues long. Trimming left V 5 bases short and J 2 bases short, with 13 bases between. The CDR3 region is CASSGGHGGNQPQHF. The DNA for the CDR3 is TGTGCCAGCAGTGGAGGCCACGGAGGCAATCAGCCCCAGCATTTT.

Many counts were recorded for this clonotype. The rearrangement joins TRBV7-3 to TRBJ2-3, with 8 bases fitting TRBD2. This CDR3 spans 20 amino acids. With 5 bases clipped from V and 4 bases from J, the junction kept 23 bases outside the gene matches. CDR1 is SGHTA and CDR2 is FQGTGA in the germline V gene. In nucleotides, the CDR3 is TGTGCCAGCAGCCCATTATCCGGGGGGGCCTCCCCCGGAAGGCCAGATACGCAGTATTTT. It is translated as CASSPLSGGASPGRPDTQYF.

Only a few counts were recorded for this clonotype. In DNA, the CDR3 is TGTGCCAGCAGTTTCCCCGGGTCCTCTCCCCAGCATTTT. Its translation: CASSFPGSSPQHF. The V call is TRBV28, the J call TRBJ1-5; no reliable D call. Germline V gene lookup returns CDR1 MDHEN and CDR2 SYDVKM. CDR3 size: 13 residues. V lost 3 bases and J 10 bases, leaving 13 bases between the germline ends.

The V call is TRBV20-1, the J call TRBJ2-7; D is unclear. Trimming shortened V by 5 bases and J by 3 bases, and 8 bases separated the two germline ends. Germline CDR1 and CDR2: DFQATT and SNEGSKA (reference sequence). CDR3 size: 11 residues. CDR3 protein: CSAPVGYEQYF. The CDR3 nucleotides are TGCAGTGCTCCGGTGGGCTACGAGCAGTACTTC.

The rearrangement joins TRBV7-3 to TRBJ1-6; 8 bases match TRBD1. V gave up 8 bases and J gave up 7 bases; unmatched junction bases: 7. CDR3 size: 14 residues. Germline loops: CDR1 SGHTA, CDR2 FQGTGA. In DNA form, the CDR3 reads TGTGCCAGCGCCCGAACAGGGGGGAATTCACCCCTCCACTTT. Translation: CASARTGGNSPLHF.

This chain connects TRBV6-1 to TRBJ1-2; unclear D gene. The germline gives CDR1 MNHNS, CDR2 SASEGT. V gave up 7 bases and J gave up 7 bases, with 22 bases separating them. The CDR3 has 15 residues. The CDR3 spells CASKPEWQALSGYTF. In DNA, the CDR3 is TGTGCCAGCAAGCCCGAGTGGCAGGCCCTCTCTGGCTACACCTTC.

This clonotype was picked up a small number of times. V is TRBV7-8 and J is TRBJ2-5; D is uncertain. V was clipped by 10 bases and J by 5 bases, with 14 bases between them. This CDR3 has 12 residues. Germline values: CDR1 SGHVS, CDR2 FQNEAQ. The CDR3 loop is CAIAPPLETQYF. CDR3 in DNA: TGTGCCATCGCCCCGCCTTTGGAGACCCAGTACTTC.